This TCR beta chain was identified during a study of blood T cell repertoires in COVID-19. Across the study: The samples span acute and convalescent COVID-19 from the United States, Italy and Spain. PBMCs, B-cell-depleted T cells, or T cells were the source of the cDNA or gDNA that made up the material.

The germline V and J ends were trimmed by 7 bases and 6 bases, with 13 bases remaining between them. CDR3 length equals 13 residues. CDR1 and CDR2 from the germline V gene are SNHLY and FYNNEI. Original analysis: Amplification with reference gene primers provided the estimates of nucleated cell counts. TCRdb's table, derived via immunoSEQ multiplex PCR, lists solely in-frame clones and lacks some. The D gene and trimming were derived from the DNA, and the V and J assignments and clone size from that table. In the table there are approximately 130,000 clones, roughly 72% of which are singletons. V and J are TRBV2 and TRBJ1-5; possibly TRBD1 for D (6 bases). The sequencing input was peripheral blood. This TCR was recovered from a human donor in a cohort sampled during active COVID-19. The CDR3 coding sequence is TGTGCCAGCAACCGGGACAACATTCAGCCCCAGCATTTT. This translates into CASNRDNIQPQHF.